Shown below are 8 T cell receptor beta chains from a single sample sequenced in a study of T cells in Graves' hyperthyroidism and ophthalmopathy (dated by TCRdb to between 2018 and 2020). Library preparation was by multiplex PCR. The reads were generated on an Illumina HiSeq 2000. The TCR beta CDR3 regions were amplified from RNA transcripts. For the first round of RT-PCR on the TCR CDR3, the HTBI primer set was used together with the Qiagen OneStep RT-PCR kit. The raw public reads went through TCRdb reprocessing: fastp at Q25, MiXCR clone calling, in-frame beta chains kept. Every entry covers one CDR3 protein and lists the most common genes and DNA from its rows. Present in this sample are more than 450,000 distinct CDR3 sequences, about 20% of which were seen just once. Of the sample, 47% falls within the top ten clones. The specimen sequenced was blood. These receptors were taken from a man aged 35-49 years with Graves' ophthalmopathy.

This chain connects TRBV20-1 to TRBJ2-1; 9 nucleotides line up with TRBD2. Trimming removed 7 bases from V and 7 bases from J; junction bases left unmatched: 11. The CDR3 sequence is 14 residues long. CDR1 and CDR2 (germline): DFQATT, SNEGSKA (reference sequence). The CDR3 DNA follows: TGCAGTGGGACCGTAGCGGGAGTGGGAAATGAGCAGTTCTTC. This codes for CSGTVAGVGNEQFF.

This clonotype has a count of ten or more. The CDR3 spells CASSLGLLPQHF. For the CDR3, the DNA is TGTGCCAGCAGCCTCGGCCTCCTCCCCCAGCATTTT. This chain joins TRBV7-2 and TRBJ1-5, with D hard to call. Per germline, CDR1 SGHTA and CDR2 FQGNSA. V was trimmed by 5 bases and J by 10 bases, leaving 12 bases between them. CDR3 length equals 12 residues. Complete variable domain (other parts from reference TRBV7-2 and TRBJ1-5): GAGVSQSPSNKVTEKGKDVELRCDPISGHTALYWYRQSLGQGLEFLIYFQGNSAPDKSGLPSDRFSAERTGGSVSTLTIQRTQQEDSAVYLCASSLGLLPQHFGDGTRLSIL.

Remarks on this clonotype: Since a much larger clone is just one base distant, this may be a read error. The chain couples TRBV7-6 to TRBJ2-5; 9 bases match TRBD2. Germline CDR1 is SGHVS and CDR2 is FNYEAQ. The CDR3 covers 16 residues. After removal of 4 bases from V and 2 bases from J, the junction contained 8 bases not matched to a gene. The CDR3 bases are TGTGCCAGCAGCTCAGGAGGCGGGGGGGGGCAAGAGACCCAGTACTTC. Protein: CASSSGGGGGQETQYF.

This clonotype appeared many times. The chain carries TRBV28 and TRBJ1-1, with unresolved D. The CDR3 has 15 amino acids. Germline assignment: CDR1 MDHEN and CDR2 SYDVKM. With 5 bases removed from V and 2 bases from J, the gap between germline ends came to 15 bases. The CDR3 DNA sequence: TGTGCCAGCAGTAACCCTGGGAGGGTAAACACTGAAGCTTTCTTT. Translation gives CASSNPGRVNTEAFF. The variable domain in full, with the rest retrieved from reference TRBV28 and TRBJ1-1, is DVKVTQSSRYLVKRTGEKVFLECVQDMDHENMFWYRQDPGLGLRLIYFSYDVKMKEKGDIPEGYSVSREKKERFSLILESASTNQTSMYLCASSNPGRVNTEAFFGQGTRLTVV.

J is TRBJ2-5 and V is TRBV3-1; possibly TRBD2 for D (6 bases). The CDR3 spans 14 residues. The germline V gene has CDR1 LGHDT and CDR2 YNNKEL (reference sequence). Deletions cut 0 bases from V and 6 bases from J, with 11 bases between. This CDR3 reads CASSQDPSVKTQYF. For the CDR3, the DNA is TGTGCCAGCAGCCAAGATCCTAGCGTAAAGACCCAGTACTTC.

This clonotype was observed a handful of times. CDR3 protein: CASRAGQSNTEAFF. CDR3 bases: TGCGCCAGCAGGGCAGGGCAGTCGAACACTGAAGCTTTCTTT. This chain joins TRBV10-2 and TRBJ1-1; perhaps TRBD1 as D (5 bases). From germline, CDR1 is WSHSY and CDR2 SAAADI. This CDR3 contains 14 residues. The ends were cut back, 6 bases at V and 1 base at J, with 12 bases in the middle.

In this sample, this clonotype turned up many times. The rearrangement uses TRBV30 and TRBJ2-3; no clear D. Trimming took 0 bases from V and 1 from J, leaving 5 bases between them. Germline V gene data show CDR1 as GTSNPN and CDR2 as SVGIG (reference sequence). The CDR3 contains 13 residues. CDR3 residues: CAWSVWGTDTQYF. The CDR3 nucleotides are TGTGCCTGGAGTGTATGGGGCACAGATACGCAGTATTTT.

The CDR3 spells CASRGSGRPSGANEQFF. In DNA, the CDR3 is TGTGCCAGCAGAGGGAGCGGGAGGCCCTCTGGGGCCAATGAGCAGTTCTTC. The chain is built from TRBV28 and TRBJ2-1; 9 bases line up with TRBD2. The CDR3 totals 17 residues. The junction had 15 bases not matched to a gene; V was cut back by 6 bases and J by 6 bases. CDR1 is MDHEN, CDR2 SYDVKM, per germline.